These T cell receptor beta chains were read from a single sample in a study of blood T cell repertoires in COVID-19. The table came from immunoSEQ multiplex PCR; TCRdb's copy has only in-frame clones and leaves some out. This table holds 25,000 to 35,000 clones, 88% found once. Material: peripheral blood. These receptors were obtained from a man in his fifties or sixties with COVID-19, enrolled during active disease. The CDR3 runs from the conserved cysteine through the conserved F or W.

>TRBJ2-7|13|TRBV29-1
CSGEGVGSGEQYF
>TRBJ2-7|16|TRBV7-9
CASSTYHRTPSYEQYF
>TRBJ2-3|13|TRBV29-1
CSVSLRGTDTQYF
>TRBJ2-1|16|TRBV6-1
CASSERLAGLYNEQFF
>TRBJ1-5|14|TRBV28
CASSFPRGSQPQHF
>TRBJ2-2|15|TRBV27
CASSGTGVGTGELFF
>TRBJ2-1|16|TRBV11-2
CASSLPPGTTHNEQFF
>TRBJ2-2|17|TRBV9
CASSVADGRAGTGELFF
>TRBJ2-1|13|TRBV6-2/TRBV6-3
CASSWDFYNEQFF
>TRBJ2-3|13|TRBV2
CASSDGLTDTQYF